The T cell receptor beta chain under discussion was sequenced for a study of radiotherapy plus CTLA-4 blockade in lung cancer. General study points: Once radiotherapy plus ipilimumab had been given, TCR clones derived from tumor expanded in blood. Early blood T cell clone dynamics, with interferon-beta, were reported to best predict response.

Assay: immunoSEQ multiplex PCR; the TCRdb copy retains only in-frame clones and omits some. The repertoire holds tens of thousands of clones, around 87% seen once, with 16% in the top ten. With regard to this clone: What it binds is not known.

Specimen: peripheral blood, collected from a patient treated with radiotherapy plus ipilimumab. The source of this sequence is a human donor with non-small cell lung cancer that progressed on radiotherapy plus ipilimumab.

CDR3 amino acids: CATSRDEMRRGRGTNEKLFF. DNA of the CDR3: TGTGCCACCAGCAGAGATGAGATGCGCAGGGGTAGAGGGACTAATGAAAAACTGTTTTTT. The genes are TRBV15 and TRBJ1-4; TRBD1 might be the D (6 bases). CDR3 size: 20 residues. V dropped 0 bases and J dropped 2 bases, with 22 bases sitting between them. Germline V gives CDR1 LNHNV, CDR2 YYDKDF (reference sequence).